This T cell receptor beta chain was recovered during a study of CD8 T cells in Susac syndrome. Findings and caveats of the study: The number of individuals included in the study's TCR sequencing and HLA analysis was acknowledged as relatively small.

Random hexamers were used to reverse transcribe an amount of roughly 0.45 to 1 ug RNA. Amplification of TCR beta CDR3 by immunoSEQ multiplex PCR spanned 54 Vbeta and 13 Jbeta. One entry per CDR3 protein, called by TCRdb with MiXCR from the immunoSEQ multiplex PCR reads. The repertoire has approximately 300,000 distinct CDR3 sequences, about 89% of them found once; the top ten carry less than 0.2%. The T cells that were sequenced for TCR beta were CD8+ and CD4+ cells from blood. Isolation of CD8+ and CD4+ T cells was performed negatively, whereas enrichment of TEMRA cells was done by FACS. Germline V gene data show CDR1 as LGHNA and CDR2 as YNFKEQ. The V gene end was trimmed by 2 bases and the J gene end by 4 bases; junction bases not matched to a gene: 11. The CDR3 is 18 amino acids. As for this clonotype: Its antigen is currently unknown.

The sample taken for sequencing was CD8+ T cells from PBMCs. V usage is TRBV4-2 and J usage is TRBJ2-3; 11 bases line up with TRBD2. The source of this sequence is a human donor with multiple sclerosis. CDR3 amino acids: CASSQFIETSGTADTQYF. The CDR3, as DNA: TGTGCCAGCAGCCAATTTATCGAGACTAGCGGGACCGCAGATACGCAGTATTTT.